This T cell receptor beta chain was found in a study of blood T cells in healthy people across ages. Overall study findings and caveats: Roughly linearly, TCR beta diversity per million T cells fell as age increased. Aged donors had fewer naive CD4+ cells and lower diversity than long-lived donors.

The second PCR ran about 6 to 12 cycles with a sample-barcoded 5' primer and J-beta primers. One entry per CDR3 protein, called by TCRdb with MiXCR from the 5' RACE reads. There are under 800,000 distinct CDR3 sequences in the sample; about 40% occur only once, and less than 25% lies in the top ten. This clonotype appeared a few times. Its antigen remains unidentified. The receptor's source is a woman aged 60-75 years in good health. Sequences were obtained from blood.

The CDR3 DNA reads as TGCAGTGCCAACACAGGGGCAGAATATAGCAATCAGCCCCAGCATTTT. Its protein is CSANTGAEYSNQPQHF. The rearrangement uses TRBV20-1 and TRBJ1-5; 7 positions agree with TRBD1. V lost 6 bases to trimming and J lost 0 bases; unmatched junction nucleotides: 11. This CDR3 is 16 amino acids long. Germline-derived CDR1 and CDR2 are DFQATT and SNEGSKA (reference sequence).